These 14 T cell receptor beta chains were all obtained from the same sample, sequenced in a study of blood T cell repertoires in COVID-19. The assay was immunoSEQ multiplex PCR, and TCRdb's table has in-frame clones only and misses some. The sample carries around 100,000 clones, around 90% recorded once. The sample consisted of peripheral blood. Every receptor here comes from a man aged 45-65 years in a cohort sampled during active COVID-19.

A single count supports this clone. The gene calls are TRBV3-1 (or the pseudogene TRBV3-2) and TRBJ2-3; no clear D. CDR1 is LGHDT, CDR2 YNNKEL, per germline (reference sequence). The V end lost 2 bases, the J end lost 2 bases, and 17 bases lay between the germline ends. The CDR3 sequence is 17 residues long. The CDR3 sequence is CASSQIPCVLPTDTQYF. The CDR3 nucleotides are TGTGCCAGCAGCCAAATCCCGTGCGTGCTTCCCACAGATACGCAGTATTTT.

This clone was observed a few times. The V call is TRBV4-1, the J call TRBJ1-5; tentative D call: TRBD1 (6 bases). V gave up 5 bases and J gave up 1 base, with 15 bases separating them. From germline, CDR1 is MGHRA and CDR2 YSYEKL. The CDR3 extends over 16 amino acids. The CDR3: CASSYNRDGSNQPQHF. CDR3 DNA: TGCGCCAGCAGCTACAACAGGGATGGGAGCAATCAGCCCCAGCATTTT.

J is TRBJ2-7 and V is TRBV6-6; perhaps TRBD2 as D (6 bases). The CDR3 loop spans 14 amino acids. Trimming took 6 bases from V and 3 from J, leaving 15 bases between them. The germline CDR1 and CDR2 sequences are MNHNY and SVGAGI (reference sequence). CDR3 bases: TGTGCCAGCAGATCGGGGGTGGTTTTCTACGAGCAGTACTTC. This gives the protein CASRSGVVFYEQYF.

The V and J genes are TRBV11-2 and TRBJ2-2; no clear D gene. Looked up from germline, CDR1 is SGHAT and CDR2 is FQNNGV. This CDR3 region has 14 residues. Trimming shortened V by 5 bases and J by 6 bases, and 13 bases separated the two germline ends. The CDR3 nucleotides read TGTGCCAGCAGCCAAGAACCGGCGGCCGGGGAGCTGTTTTTT. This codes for CASSQEPAAGELFF.

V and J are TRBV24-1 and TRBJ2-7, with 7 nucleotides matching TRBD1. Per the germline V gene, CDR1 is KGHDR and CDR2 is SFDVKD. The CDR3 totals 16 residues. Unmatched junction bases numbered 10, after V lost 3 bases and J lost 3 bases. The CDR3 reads CATSDRTGSFNYEQYV. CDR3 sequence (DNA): TGTGCCACCAGTGATAGGACAGGTTCCTTTAACTACGAGCAGTACGTC.

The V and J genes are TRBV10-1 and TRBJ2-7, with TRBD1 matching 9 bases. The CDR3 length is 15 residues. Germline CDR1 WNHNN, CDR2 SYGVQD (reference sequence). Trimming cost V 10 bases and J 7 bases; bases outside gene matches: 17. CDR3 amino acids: CANHLDPGQGTEQYF. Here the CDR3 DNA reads TGCGCCAACCACCTGGACCCGGGACAGGGTACAGAGCAGTACTTC.

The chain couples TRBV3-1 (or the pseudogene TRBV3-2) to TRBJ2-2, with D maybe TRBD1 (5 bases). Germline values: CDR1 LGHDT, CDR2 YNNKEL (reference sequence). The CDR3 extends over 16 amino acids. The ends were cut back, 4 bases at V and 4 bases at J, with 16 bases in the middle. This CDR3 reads CASSRPPDTSTGELFF. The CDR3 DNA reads TGTGCCAGCAGCCGTCCTCCGGACACCTCCACCGGGGAGCTGTTTTTT.

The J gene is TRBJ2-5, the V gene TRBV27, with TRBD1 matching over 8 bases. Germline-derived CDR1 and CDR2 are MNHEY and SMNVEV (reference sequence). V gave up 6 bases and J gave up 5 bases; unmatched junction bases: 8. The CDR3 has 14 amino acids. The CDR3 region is CASSKDRGGETQYF. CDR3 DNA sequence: TGTGCCAGCAGCAAAGACAGGGGTGGCGAGACCCAGTACTTC.

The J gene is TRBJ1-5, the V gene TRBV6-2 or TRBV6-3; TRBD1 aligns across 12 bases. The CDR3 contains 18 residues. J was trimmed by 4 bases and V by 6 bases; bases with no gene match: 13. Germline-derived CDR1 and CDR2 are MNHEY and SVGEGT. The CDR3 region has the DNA TGTGCCAGCAGCGGGACAGGGGGCAACCCAAATGGTAATCAGCCCCAGCATTTT. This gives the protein CASSGTGGNPNGNQPQHF.

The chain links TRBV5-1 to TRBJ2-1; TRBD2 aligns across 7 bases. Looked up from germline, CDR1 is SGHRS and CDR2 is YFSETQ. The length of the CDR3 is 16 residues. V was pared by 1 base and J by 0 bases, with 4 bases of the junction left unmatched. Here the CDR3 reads CASSLTSVSSYNEQFF. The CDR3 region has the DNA TGCGCCAGCAGCTTGACTAGCGTGAGCTCCTACAATGAGCAGTTCTTC.

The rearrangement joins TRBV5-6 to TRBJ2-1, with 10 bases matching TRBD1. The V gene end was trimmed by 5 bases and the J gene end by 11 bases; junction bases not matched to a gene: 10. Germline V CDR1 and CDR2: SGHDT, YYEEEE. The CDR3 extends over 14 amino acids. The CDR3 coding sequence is TGTGCCAGCAGGCCGGGACAGGGGATGTTGAAGCAGTTCTTC. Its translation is CASRPGQGMLKQFF.

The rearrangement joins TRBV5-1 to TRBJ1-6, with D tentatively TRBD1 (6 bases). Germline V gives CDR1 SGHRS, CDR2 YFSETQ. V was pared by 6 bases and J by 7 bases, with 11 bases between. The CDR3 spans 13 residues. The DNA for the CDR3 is TGCGCCAGCAACTCGGGGGGCAATTCACCCCTCCACTTT. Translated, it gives CASNSGGNSPLHF.

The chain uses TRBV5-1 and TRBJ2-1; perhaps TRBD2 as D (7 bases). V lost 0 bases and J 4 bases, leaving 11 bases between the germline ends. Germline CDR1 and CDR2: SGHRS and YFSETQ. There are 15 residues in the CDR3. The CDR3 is CASSLEGGGYNEQFF. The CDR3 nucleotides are TGCGCCAGCAGCTTGGAGGGGGGAGGGTACAATGAGCAGTTCTTC. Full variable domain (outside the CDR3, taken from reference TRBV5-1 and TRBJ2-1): KAGVTQTPRYLIKTRGQQVTLSCSPISGHRSVSWYQQTPGQGLQFLFEYFSETQRNKGNFPGRFSGRQFSNSRSEMNVSTLELGDSALYLCASSLEGGGYNEQFFGPGTRLTVL.

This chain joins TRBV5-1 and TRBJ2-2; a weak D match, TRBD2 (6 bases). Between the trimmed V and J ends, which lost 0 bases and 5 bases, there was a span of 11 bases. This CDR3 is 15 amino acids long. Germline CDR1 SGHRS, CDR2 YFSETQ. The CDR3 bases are TGCGCCAGCAGCTTGGAACAGGCGGGAACCGGGGAGCTGTTTTTT. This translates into CASSLEQAGTGELFF. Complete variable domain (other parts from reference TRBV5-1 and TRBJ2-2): KAGVTQTPRYLIKTRGQQVTLSCSPISGHRSVSWYQQTPGQGLQFLFEYFSETQRNKGNFPGRFSGRQFSNSRSEMNVSTLELGDSALYLCASSLEQAGTGELFFGEGSRLTVL.